The entry below gives a single T cell receptor beta chain sequence along with its context. Its antigen is still unknown. This entry is derived from a study of T-cell memory formation after mild COVID-19. Notes on the study in general: Contracting clones, day 15 to 85, had balanced CD4/CD8, and later expanders favored CD4+. Contracting clones localized mainly to CM and EM when CD4+ and mainly to EMRA when CD8+. That cross-reactive memory joined was suggested by some responding clones appearing in pre-infection memory.

The CDR3 sequence is 14 residues long. CDR1 is SGHRS and CDR2 is YFSETQ in the germline V gene. The V gene end was trimmed by 5 bases and the J gene end by 4 bases; junction bases not matched to a gene: 2. TCRdb reanalysed the 5' RACE reads using MiXCR and keeps one entry per CDR3 protein. Seen here are about 350,000 distinct CDR3 sequences, 12% to 15% observed once, and the top ten hold approximately 21%. The chain employs TRBV5-1 and TRBJ2-2; 10 bases fit TRBD1. Material for sequencing was PBMCs or a T cell subset sorted from them (not recorded which). The source of this sequence is a man between 18 and 29 years old who had mild COVID-19 (a few samples of this study predate the infection). Cell type and time point are not known. The CDR3 protein is CASSRDRGTGELFF. As DNA, the CDR3 is TGCGCCAGCAGTCGGGACAGGGGCACCGGGGAGCTGTTTTTT.